This is a list of T cell receptor beta chains from one sample in a study of technical replicates of blood from a handful of donors. Clones were sequenced by immunoSEQ multiplex PCR, and TCRdb holds only the in-frame ones, with some missing. This table holds tens of thousands of clones, about 95% found once. Material: T cells isolated from PBMCs. The receptors come from a human donor in good health. Both conserved end residues are part of each CDR3. D genes are given only for firm matches. Where a row states a size, it is once, few, many or the class of an expanded clone; other rows omit it.

clone_size: NA; v_call: TRBV5-6; j_call: TRBJ1-1; d_call: NA; cdr3_nt: TGTGCCAGCAGCTTGGGGCGGGATCCCAGTAGCACTGAAGCTTTCTTT; cdr3_aa: CASSLGRDPSSTEAFF
clone_size: NA; v_call: TRBV29-1; j_call: TRBJ2-1; d_call: TRBD2; cdr3_nt: TGCAGCACTCGGGCAGCGGGAGCATTGGAGCAGTTCTTC; cdr3_aa: CSTRAAGALEQFF
clone_size: NA; v_call: TRBV6-1; j_call: TRBJ2-1; d_call: TRBD2; cdr3_nt: TGTGCCACGCGACTAGCGGGAACCTACAATGAGCAGTTCTTC; cdr3_aa: CATRLAGTYNEQFF
clone_size: NA; v_call: TRBV5-1; j_call: TRBJ1-1; d_call: NA; cdr3_nt: TGCGCCAGCAGCTTCGGGGGTGGTGACACTGAAGCTTTCTTT; cdr3_aa: CASSFGGGDTEAFF
clone_size: NA; v_call: TRBV5-5; j_call: TRBJ1-1; d_call: NA; cdr3_nt: TGTGCCAGCAGCTTGGACAGGGTTGTAGCTTTCTTT; cdr3_aa: CASSLDRVVAFF
clone_size: NA; v_call: TRBV14; j_call: TRBJ2-7; d_call: TRBD1; cdr3_nt: TGTGCCAGCAGCCAAGGACGACAGGGTTCCTACGAGCAGTACTTC; cdr3_aa: CASSQGRQGSYEQYF
clone_size: NA; v_call: TRBV19; j_call: TRBJ2-3; d_call: TRBD2; cdr3_nt: TGTGCCAGTAGTATAGAAACTAGCGGACTAGATACGCAGTATTTT; cdr3_aa: CASSIETSGLDTQYF
clone_size: NA; v_call: TRBV5-5; j_call: TRBJ2-7; d_call: NA; cdr3_nt: TGTGCCAGCAGCTTAACTCAGGCCATCGGCTCCTACGAGCAGTACTTC; cdr3_aa: CASSLTQAIGSYEQYF
clone_size: NA; v_call: TRBV7-8; j_call: TRBJ1-1; d_call: TRBD1; cdr3_nt: TGTGCCAGCAGCGGGCGACAGGGTTTGAACACTGAAGCTTTCTTT; cdr3_aa: CASSGRQGLNTEAFF
clone_size: NA; v_call: TRBV5-1; j_call: TRBJ1-4; d_call: NA; cdr3_nt: TGCGCCAGCAGCGGGGGGGGTGCAACTAATGAAAAACTGTTTTTT; cdr3_aa: CASSGGGATNEKLFF
clone_size: NA; v_call: TRBV19; j_call: TRBJ2-3; d_call: NA; cdr3_nt: TGTGCCAGTCGTGACCTTTCCGCGGGAGATACGCAGTATTTT; cdr3_aa: CASRDLSAGDTQYF
clone_size: NA; v_call: TRBV7-8; j_call: TRBJ2-1; d_call: TRBD2; cdr3_nt: TGTGCCAGCAGCTTCCTCGGGACTAGCAACAATGAGCAGTTCTTC; cdr3_aa: CASSFLGTSNNEQFF
clone_size: NA; v_call: TRBV10-3; j_call: TRBJ1-1; d_call: TRBD1; cdr3_nt: TGTGCCAGTACACAGGGGGCGGGCACTGAAGCTTTCTTT; cdr3_aa: CASTQGAGTEAFF
clone_size: NA; v_call: TRBV10-3; j_call: TRBJ1-1; d_call: NA; cdr3_nt: TGTGCCATCAGTTCCTCAGGCGGCAGGGAGAACACTGAAGCTTTCTTT; cdr3_aa: CAISSSGGRENTEAFF
clone_size: NA; v_call: TRBV28; j_call: TRBJ2-7; d_call: NA; cdr3_nt: TGTGCCAGCAGGCCTACAGGGAACTACGAGCAGTACTTC; cdr3_aa: CASRPTGNYEQYF
clone_size: NA; v_call: TRBV20-1; j_call: TRBJ1-1; d_call: NA; cdr3_nt: TGCAGTGCCCCGGGAGGCGCTGAAGCTTTCTTT; cdr3_aa: CSAPGGAEAFF
clone_size: NA; v_call: TRBV18; j_call: TRBJ1-3; d_call: NA; cdr3_nt: TGTGCCAGCTCACCGCAGGAGGGCGCTGGAAACACCATATATTTT; cdr3_aa: CASSPQEGAGNTIYF
clone_size: once; v_call: TRBV10-1; j_call: TRBJ2-7; d_call: NA; cdr3_nt: TGCGCCAGCACTGCCCTTTTGGGAGTCACATCTTACGAGCAGTACTTC; cdr3_aa: CASTALLGVTSYEQYF
clone_size: NA; v_call: TRBV12-5; j_call: TRBJ2-1; d_call: TRBD2; cdr3_nt: TGTGCTAGTGCTTTGATAGCGGGGGGGTCAAGCAGGAATGAGCAGTTCTTC; cdr3_aa: CASALIAGGSSRNEQFF
clone_size: NA; v_call: TRBV6-5; j_call: TRBJ1-4; d_call: NA; cdr3_nt: TGTGCCAGCAGTAGACAGCCAACTAATGAAAAACTGTTTTTT; cdr3_aa: CASSRQPTNEKLFF
clone_size: NA; v_call: TRBV18; j_call: TRBJ2-7; d_call: NA; cdr3_nt: TGTGCCAGCTCACCAGGTTGGGGGGACAGAACCTACGAGCAGTACTTC; cdr3_aa: CASSPGWGDRTYEQYF
clone_size: NA; v_call: TRBV6-5; j_call: TRBJ1-2; d_call: TRBD1; cdr3_nt: TGTGCCACCGGGACAGGGGGAACTGGGAACTATGGCTACACCTTC; cdr3_aa: CATGTGGTGNYGYTF
clone_size: NA; v_call: TRBV7-6; j_call: TRBJ2-2; d_call: NA; cdr3_nt: TGTGCCAGCAGCTTAGGCGTGACACCGAACACCGGGGAGCTGTTTTTT; cdr3_aa: CASSLGVTPNTGELFF
clone_size: NA; v_call: TRBV5-1; j_call: TRBJ2-5; d_call: NA; cdr3_nt: TGCGCCAGCAGCTTCCAGCTGGGCGATCAAGAGACCCAGTACTTC; cdr3_aa: CASSFQLGDQETQYF
clone_size: NA; v_call: TRBV11-3; j_call: TRBJ2-1; d_call: TRBD2; cdr3_nt: TGTGCCAGCAGCTGGGGACTAGCACACAATGAGCAGTTCTTC; cdr3_aa: CASSWGLAHNEQFF
clone_size: NA; v_call: TRBV11-3; j_call: TRBJ1-5; d_call: NA; cdr3_nt: TGTGCCAGCAGCTTATCAGGATGGCATGGGCCCCAGCATTTT; cdr3_aa: CASSLSGWHGPQHF
clone_size: NA; v_call: TRBV27; j_call: TRBJ1-2; d_call: NA; cdr3_nt: TGTGCCAGCAGTTTCTCGGGGGGCGCCTATGGCTACACCTTC; cdr3_aa: CASSFSGGAYGYTF
clone_size: once; v_call: TRBV6-5; j_call: TRBJ2-1; d_call: NA; cdr3_nt: TGTGCCAGCGGACAGTACAATGAGCAGTTCTTC; cdr3_aa: CASGQYNEQFF
clone_size: NA; v_call: TRBV10-2; j_call: TRBJ2-2; d_call: NA; cdr3_nt: TGCGCCAGCAGTGATATGGGGGAGGACACCGGGGAGCTGTTTTTT; cdr3_aa: CASSDMGEDTGELFF